This entry lists 11 T cell receptor beta chains sequenced from one sample in a study of blood T cell repertoires in COVID-19. Some clones are missing from TCRdb's copy, which holds only in-frame ones; the method was immunoSEQ multiplex PCR. The sample lists about 23,000 clones, more than 80% occurring once. The sequenced sample was peripheral blood. These receptor sequences come from a human donor in a cohort sampled during active COVID-19.

CDR3 coding DNA: TGTGCCAGCAGTGAAGCGAGGGAACACTATGGCTACACCTTC. Amino acids: CASSEAREHYGYTF. The chain employs TRBV6-1 and TRBJ1-2; no reliable D call. This CDR3 has 14 residues. Germline loops: CDR1 MNHNS, CDR2 SASEGT. The V end was cut by 0 bases, the J end by 3 bases, with 8 bases between.

The J gene is TRBJ1-2, the V gene TRBV7-9; D perhaps matches TRBD1 (5 bases). The CDR3 contains 13 residues. With 6 bases removed from V and 8 bases from J, the gap between germline ends came to 16 bases. CDR1 and CDR2 (germline): SEHNR, FQNEAQ (reference sequence). This CDR3 reads CASRHDRRGGYTF. The CDR3 nucleotides are TGTGCCAGCAGGCATGACAGAAGGGGAGGCTACACCTTC.

This chain links TRBV30 with TRBJ1-2; tentatively, D is TRBD1 (5 bases). CDR3 length: 14 amino acids. V lost 4 bases to trimming and J lost 4 bases, with 16 bases between them. Germline V gives CDR1 GTSNPN, CDR2 SVGIG (reference sequence). The CDR3: CAWTATGVSYGYTF. The CDR3 coding sequence is TGTGCCTGGACCGCCACGGGGGTTAGCTATGGCTACACCTTC.

The V gene is TRBV30, the J gene TRBJ1-3, with unresolved D. The length of the CDR3 is 15 residues. The V gene lost 2 bases and the J gene lost 0 bases, with 11 bases spanning the gap. Looked up from germline, CDR1 is GTSNPN and CDR2 is SVGIG (reference sequence). The CDR3 is CAWSRSQTSGNTIYF. The CDR3 nucleotides are TGTGCCTGGAGTAGGTCACAGACCTCTGGAAACACCATATATTTT.

The J gene is TRBJ1-5, the V gene TRBV19; 8 nucleotides line up with TRBD1. Germline V gene sequence: CDR1 LNHDA, CDR2 SQIVND (reference sequence). CDR3 length equals 14 residues. With 6 bases clipped from V and 3 bases from J, the junction kept 4 bases outside the gene matches. CDR3 sequence: CASRWTGPNQPQHF. The CDR3 bases are TGTGCCAGTAGGTGGACAGGGCCCAATCAGCCCCAGCATTTT.

The chain employs TRBV27 and TRBJ1-1, with 9 bases identical to TRBD1. The V segment lost 6 bases and the J segment 4 bases; nucleotides outside the gene matches: 9. CDR3 length: 15 amino acids. Germline values: CDR1 MNHEY, CDR2 SMNVEV (reference sequence). The CDR3 spells CASRRDRVPGTEAFF. CDR3 DNA sequence: TGTGCCAGCAGGCGGGACAGGGTGCCAGGCACTGAAGCTTTCTTT.

This chain uses TRBV4-1 with TRBJ1-4; 9 bases agree with TRBD1. Germline V gene sequence: CDR1 MGHRA, CDR2 YSYEKL. J was trimmed by 5 bases and V by 1 base; bases with no gene match: 5. The CDR3 contains 16 residues. The CDR3 region is CASSQGPGTGNEKLFF. The CDR3 nucleotides are TGCGCCAGCAGCCAAGGCCCCGGGACAGGGAATGAAAAACTGTTTTTT.

This chain connects TRBV18 to TRBJ1-4; TRBD1 might be the D (5 bases). CDR3 length: 16 amino acids. Germline V gene lookup returns CDR1 KGHSH and CDR2 LQKENI. Between the trimmed V and J ends, which lost 0 bases and 8 bases, there was a span of 16 bases. CDR3 amino acids: CASSPPSRGGEEKLFF. The DNA of the CDR3 is TGTGCCAGCTCACCACCCTCCCGGGGCGGGGAAGAAAAACTGTTTTTT.

In this sample, this clone turned up a few times. Other DNA sequences of this sample code for an identical CDR3. This sequence joins TRBV24-1 and TRBJ2-1, with 12 positions matching TRBD2. The CDR3 spans 17 residues. The junction had 9 bases not matched to a gene; V was cut back by 4 bases and J by 6 bases. Germline V gives CDR1 KGHDR, CDR2 SFDVKD. The CDR3 region has the DNA TGTGCCACCAGTGACCCCCAACTAGCGGGGGGCCGCAATGAGCAGTTCTTC. It translates to CATSDPQLAGGRNEQFF.

J is TRBJ2-7 and V is TRBV7-9; 9 bases are a match to TRBD1. CDR3 size: 14 residues. V lost 4 bases and J lost 6; bases outside the gene matches: 7. Germline V gives CDR1 SEHNR, CDR2 FQNEAQ (reference sequence). The CDR3 DNA reads as TGTGCCAGCAGCTCCTCCGGGACAGGGATCGAGCAGTACTTC. Its protein product is CASSSSGTGIEQYF.

V usage is TRBV6-1 and J usage is TRBJ2-1; D is undetermined. This CDR3 is 11 amino acids long. Trimming cost V 3 bases and J 7 bases, with 4 bases left between them. The germline gives CDR1 MNHNS, CDR2 SASEGT. The CDR3 region has the DNA TGTGCCAGCAGTGACAGGAATGAGCAGTTCTTC. This encodes CASSDRNEQFF.